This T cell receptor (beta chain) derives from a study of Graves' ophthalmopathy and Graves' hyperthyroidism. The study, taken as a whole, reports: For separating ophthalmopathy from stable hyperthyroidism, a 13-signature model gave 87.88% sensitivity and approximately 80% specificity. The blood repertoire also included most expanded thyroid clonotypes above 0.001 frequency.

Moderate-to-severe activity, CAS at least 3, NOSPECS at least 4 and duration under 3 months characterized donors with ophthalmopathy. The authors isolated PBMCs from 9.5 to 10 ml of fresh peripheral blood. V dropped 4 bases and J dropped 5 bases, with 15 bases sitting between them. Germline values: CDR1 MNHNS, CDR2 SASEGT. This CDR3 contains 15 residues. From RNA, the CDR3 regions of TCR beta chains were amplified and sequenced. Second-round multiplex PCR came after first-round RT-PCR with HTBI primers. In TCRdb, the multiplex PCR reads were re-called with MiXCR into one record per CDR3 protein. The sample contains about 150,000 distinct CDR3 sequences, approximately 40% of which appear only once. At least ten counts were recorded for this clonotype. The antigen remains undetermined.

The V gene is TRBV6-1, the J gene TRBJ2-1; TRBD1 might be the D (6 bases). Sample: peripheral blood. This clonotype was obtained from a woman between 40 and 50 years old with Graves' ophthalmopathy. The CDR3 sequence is CASSGTGTPNNEQFF. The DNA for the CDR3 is TGTGCCAGCAGTGGAACCGGGACACCTAACAATGAGCAGTTCTTC.